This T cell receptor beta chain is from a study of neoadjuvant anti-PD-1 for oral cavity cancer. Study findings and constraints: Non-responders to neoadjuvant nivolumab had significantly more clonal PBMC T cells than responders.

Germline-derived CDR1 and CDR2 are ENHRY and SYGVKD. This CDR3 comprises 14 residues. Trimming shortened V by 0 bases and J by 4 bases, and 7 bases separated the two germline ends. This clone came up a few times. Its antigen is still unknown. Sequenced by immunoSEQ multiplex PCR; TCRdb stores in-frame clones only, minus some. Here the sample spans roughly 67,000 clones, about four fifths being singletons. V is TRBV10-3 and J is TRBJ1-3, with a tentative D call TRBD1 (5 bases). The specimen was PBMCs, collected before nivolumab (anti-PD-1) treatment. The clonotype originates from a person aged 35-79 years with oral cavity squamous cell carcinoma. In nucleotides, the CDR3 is TGTGCCATCAGTGAGTCTGGGACGGGAAACACCATATATTTT. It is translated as CAISESGTGNTIYF.